This T cell receptor (beta chain) derives from a study of blood T cell repertoires in COVID-19. Study at large: COVID-19 samples from acute and convalescent phases originated in the United States, Italy and Spain. From T cells, B-cell-depleted T cells, or PBMCs came the material, which was cDNA or gDNA.

The CDR3 loop spans 14 amino acids. Germline loops: CDR1 SGHAT, CDR2 FQDESV (reference sequence). Trimming removed 5 bases from V and 4 bases from J; junction bases left unmatched: 6. Original handling: The authors estimated nucleated cell counts from reference gene primer amplification. The repertoire was sequenced with immunoSEQ multiplex PCR; TCRdb's copy has only in-frame clones and lacks some. V and J calls plus clone size are reproduced from that table; the DNA served to infer D and trimming. The sample yields approximately 160,000 clones, 85% to 95% seen once. Source material: peripheral blood. The clonotype originates from a man aged 50 to 60 with acute or convalescent COVID-19. The rearrangement joins TRBV11-1 to TRBJ2-5; 8 bases line up with TRBD2. The CDR3 nucleotides are TGTGCCAGCAGCCTCTCCCTAGCGGGAGAGACCCAGTACTTC. Protein: CASSLSLAGETQYF.